The clone carrying this T cell receptor beta chain was recorded at least ten times. Its antigen is unknown. These data originate in a study of T cells in Graves' hyperthyroidism and ophthalmopathy. Germline-derived CDR1 and CDR2 are DFQATT and SNEGSKA (reference sequence). V was pared by 4 bases and J by 4 bases, with 5 bases of the junction left unmatched. This CDR3 contains 13 residues. Researchers amplified the TCR beta CDR3 regions from RNA transcripts. TCR CDR3 regions were first amplified by RT-PCR with HTBI primers. Each CDR3 protein gets one entry after TCRdb re-called the multiplex PCR reads with MiXCR. The sample includes more than 350,000 distinct CDR3 sequences, around 15% of them seen just once. Thyroid ultrasound, orbital computed tomography, clinical symptoms, and serum thyroxine and TRAb underpinned diagnoses. Each 10 ml fresh peripheral blood draw supplied the PBMCs. Study observations and caveats: Among thyroid clonotypes expanded above 0.001, most also appeared in blood.

Sequencing input: blood. The chain carries TRBV20-1 and TRBJ2-7, with TRBD2 identical over 9 bases. This receptor was obtained from a woman aged 55 to 70 with Graves' ophthalmopathy. As DNA, the CDR3 is TGCAGTGCTATGGCGGGAGGGGGGTACGAGCAGTACTTC. Residues: CSAMAGGGYEQYF.